Below are 10 T cell receptor beta chains sequenced from a single sample in a study of OX40 agonist ivuxolimab in advanced cancers. TCRdb keeps only in-frame clones here, not all; method: immunoSEQ multiplex PCR. The sample lists tens of thousands of clones, about 82% seen once, with over 4.5% in the top ten. The source material was CD4+ or CD8+ T cells sorted from blood, sampled in a trial of the OX40 agonist ivuxolimab. These receptors were collected from an adult with an advanced solid tumor such as melanoma, head and neck, liver or kidney cancer.

The genes are TRBV6-6 and TRBJ2-7; TRBD1 might be the D (6 bases). The length of the CDR3 is 16 residues. V dropped 6 bases and J dropped 6 bases, with 24 bases sitting between them. Germline values: CDR1 MNHNY, CDR2 SVGAGI (reference sequence). The CDR3 DNA is TGTGCCAGCAGCCAGGGGACACCGATCCTCAGCGCCGAGCAGTACTTC. This translates into CASSQGTPILSAEQYF.

V and J are TRBV18 and TRBJ2-3; D unresolved. The V end was cut by 2 bases, the J end by 2 bases, with 5 bases between. The CDR3 runs 13 residues. Germline CDR1 is KGHSH and CDR2 is LQKENI. The DNA of the CDR3 is TGTGCCAGCTCACCAAGAACCACAGATACGCAGTATTTT. Translating it yields CASSPRTTDTQYF.

This rearrangement joins TRBV7-8 to TRBJ1-1; 8 bases agree with TRBD1. The CDR3 length is 16 residues. Per germline, CDR1 SGHVS and CDR2 FQNEAQ. Trimming took 2 bases from V and 5 from J; bases not matched to a gene: 10. DNA of the CDR3: TGTGCCAGCAGCTTAACAGCAGGGACAGGTGATACTGAAGCTTTCTTT. The encoded protein is CASSLTAGTGDTEAFF. The complete variable domain, with remaining parts taken from reference TRBV7-8 and TRBJ1-1, reads GAGVSQSPRYKVAKRGQDVALRCDPISGHVSLFWYQQALGQGPEFLTYFQNEAQLDKSGLPSDRFFAERPEGSVSTLKIQRTQQEDSAVYLCASSLTAGTGDTEAFFGQGTRLTVV.

The chain has TRBV25-1 and TRBJ2-1; D is perhaps TRBD1 (5 bases). The germline V gene encodes CDR1 MGHDK and CDR2 SYGVNS. The CDR3 spans 15 residues. V lost 2 bases and J 7 bases, leaving 15 bases between the germline ends. CDR3 region: CASSENRQMGNEQFF. For the CDR3, the DNA is TGTGCCAGCAGTGAAAACAGGCAGATGGGTAATGAGCAGTTCTTC.

This chain joins TRBV6-5 and TRBJ1-3; D perhaps matches TRBD1 (5 bases). This CDR3 comprises 14 residues. Trimming removed 2 bases from V and 4 bases from J, with 9 bases in between. Germline-derived CDR1 and CDR2 are MNHEY and SVGAGI. The CDR3 DNA sequence: TGTGCCAGCAGTTACCGGGGCAGGGGAAACACCATATATTTT. This translates into CASSYRGRGNTIYF.

The chain combines TRBV13 with TRBJ2-1; 10 positions match TRBD2. This CDR3 comprises 16 residues. CDR1 is PRHDT, CDR2 FYEKMQ, per germline (reference sequence). V was clipped by 3 bases and J by 2 bases; unmatched bases: 4. The CDR3 DNA sequence: TGTGCCAGCAGCTTGAGCGGGGGGGTTGCCTACAATGAGCAGTTCTTC. Translating it yields CASSLSGGVAYNEQFF.

The rearrangement links TRBV7-2 to TRBJ1-1, with D unclear. CDR3 length: 13 amino acids. From germline, CDR1 is SGHTA and CDR2 FQGNSA. V lost 0 bases and J lost 8, with 10 bases in between. CDR3 coding DNA: TGTGCCAGCAGCTTAGCCTCATCCCAGGAAGCTTTCTTT. It encodes CASSLASSQEAFF.

This chain connects TRBV19 to TRBJ2-5; D remains unclear. Germline assignment: CDR1 LNHDA and CDR2 SQIVND (reference sequence). V gave up 5 bases and J gave up 2 bases, with 18 bases separating them. CDR3 length: 16 amino acids. CDR3 in amino acids: CASSERRTAYQETQYF. The CDR3 coding sequence is TGTGCCAGTAGTGAGAGGCGAACAGCCTATCAAGAGACCCAGTACTTC.

The chain combines TRBV6-6 with TRBJ1-1; D gene uncertain. V gave up 7 bases and J gave up 4 bases, with 16 bases separating them. The germline CDR1 and CDR2 sequences are MNHNY and SVGAGI (reference sequence). The CDR3 extends over 14 amino acids. CDR3 sequence: CASTSGRGSTEAFF. DNA of the CDR3: TGTGCCAGCACCTCCGGGCGAGGGAGCACTGAAGCTTTCTTT.

The rearrangement links TRBV5-6 to TRBJ2-3, with TRBD2 identical over 7 bases. Germline lookup yields CDR1 SGHDT and CDR2 YYEEEE. This CDR3 contains 14 residues. With V trimmed by 7 bases and J by 5 bases, 10 bases remained unmatched. CDR3 sequence reads: CASELGTIGDTQYF. DNA for the CDR3: TGTGCCAGCGAGCTCGGGACTATAGGAGATACGCAGTATTTT.